Below are 30 T cell receptor beta chains sequenced from a single sample in a study of T cell repertoires in cytomegalovirus infection. MiXCR was run by TCRdb on the reads, yielding one entry per CDR3 protein. The sample lists under 500,000 distinct CDR3 sequences; roughly 46% were seen once. Their specific antigens are unknown. The sequenced sample was cultured PBMCs, obtained from culture after CMV antigen stimulation. These receptor sequences come from a human donor in good health (CMV status not recorded). Some clones in this sample may be carry-over from other donors' samples.

This clonotype was seen a single time. This chain links TRBV12-3 or TRBV12-4 with TRBJ1-1; no firm D call. Trimming pared 4 bases from V and 1 base from J, leaving 10 bases between. CDR3 length equals 14 residues. The CDR3 here is CASSSTQGNTEAFF. The CDR3 DNA sequence: TGTGCCAGCAGTTCCACTCAAGGGAACACTGAAGCTTTCTTT.

The sample holds one count of this clonotype. V is TRBV7-2 and J is TRBJ2-3; D is perhaps TRBD1 (5 bases). Germline V gene sequence: CDR1 SGHTA, CDR2 FQGNSA. Trimming pared 1 base from V and 2 bases from J, leaving 16 bases between. The CDR3 runs 17 residues. CDR3 nucleotides: TGTGCCAGCAGCTTAGTCGGGTCTTCAGGGATCACAGATACGCAGTATTTT. This encodes CASSLVGSSGITDTQYF.

This clonotype was counted only a few times. The chain uses TRBV6-6 and TRBJ1-1, with 7 positions matching TRBD1. The CDR3 runs to 15 residues. CDR1 and CDR2 from the germline V gene are MNHNY and SVGAGI (reference sequence). Trimming took 3 bases from V and 4 from J; bases not matched to a gene: 8. CDR3 sequence (DNA): TGTGCCAGCAGTTATAGACAGGGTTACGGCACTGAAGCTTTCTTT. Translated: CASSYRQGYGTEAFF.

The V gene is TRBV7-2, the J gene TRBJ2-5; D is tentatively TRBD1 or TRBD2 (5 bases each). Germline V CDR1 and CDR2: SGHTA, FQGNSA. With 5 bases removed from V and 3 bases from J, the gap between germline ends came to 13 bases. This CDR3 spans 14 amino acids. CDR3 nucleotide sequence: TGTGCCAGCAGCCAGAGGGGTAGCGAAGAGACCCAGTACTTC. Translation: CASSQRGSEETQYF.

This clonotype showed up just a few times. The chain couples TRBV7-2 to TRBJ2-1; D not resolved. Trimming removed 1 base at V and 9 bases at J, with 10 bases between. This CDR3 contains 13 residues. Germline CDR1 SGHTA, CDR2 FQGNSA. In DNA form, the CDR3 reads TGTGCCAGCAGCTTAGTTTACCATGGTGAGCAGTTCTTC. Its translation: CASSLVYHGEQFF.

For this clonotype: The junction departs from germline at one end; a sequencing error may be responsible. The V call is TRBV4-1, the J call TRBJ2-7, with D hard to call. This CDR3 is built from 13 residues. The germline V gene encodes CDR1 MGHRA and CDR2 YSYEKL. The CDR3 region is CASSPFGQAAQHF. CDR3 DNA: TGCGCCAGCAGCCCCTTTGGGCAGGCGGCTCAGCACTTC.

The genes are TRBV30 and TRBJ2-1, with D tentatively TRBD1 or TRBD2 (6 bases each). Germline values: CDR1 GTSNPN, CDR2 SVGIG (reference sequence). V lost 4 bases and J 0 bases, leaving 13 bases between the germline ends. This CDR3 spans 15 amino acids. The DNA of the CDR3 is TGTGCCTGGACAAGGGGGGAAAGCTCCTACAATGAGCAGTTCTTC. Translating it yields CAWTRGESSYNEQFF.

This clonotype was seen ten or more times. This chain uses TRBV7-8 with TRBJ2-7; a possible D gene is TRBD1 (5 bases). CDR3 length: 13 amino acids. Trimming cost V 0 bases and J 3 bases, with 6 bases left between them. Germline-derived CDR1 and CDR2 are SGHVS and FQNEAQ. Here the CDR3 DNA reads TGTGCCAGCAGCTTAGCAGGACACTACGAGCAGTACTTC. This encodes CASSLAGHYEQYF.

The genes are TRBV19 and TRBJ2-4; 9 bases match TRBD1. V shed 6 bases, J shed 6 bases, and the junction held 9 bases outside the gene matches. CDR3 length: 15 amino acids. Germline CDR1 is LNHDA and CDR2 is SQIVND (reference sequence). The DNA for the CDR3 is TGTGCCAGTAGCCAAACAGGGGGCGAAGTAAACATTCAGTACTTC. This gives the protein CASSQTGGEVNIQYF.

This clonotype was seen a few times. This sequence joins TRBV11-2 and TRBJ2-7; no definite D call. V was shortened by 8 bases and J by 0 bases, with 11 bases between the two germline ends. The germline V gene has CDR1 SGHAT and CDR2 FQNNGV. The length of the CDR3 is 13 residues. The CDR3 protein is CASGNGPSYEQYF. The CDR3 DNA sequence: TGTGCCAGCGGAAATGGACCCTCCTACGAGCAGTACTTC.

This chain connects TRBV6-8 to TRBJ1-1; D unresolved. The CDR3 is 12 amino acids. Trimming took 10 bases from V and 6 from J, leaving 15 bases between them. CDR1 and CDR2 (germline): MNHGY, SAAAGT. CDR3 sequence (DNA): TGTGCCACCAAAGGCTTATCGCCTGAAGCTTTCTTT. This sequence encodes CATKGLSPEAFF.

The chain links TRBV24-1 to TRBJ2-1, with 7 bases fitting TRBD1. Germline CDR1 is KGHDR and CDR2 is SFDVKD. With V trimmed by 3 bases and J by 1 base, 5 bases remained unmatched. This CDR3 spans 16 amino acids. DNA for the CDR3: TGTGCCACCAGTGATCCCCGACAGGGATCCTACAATGAGCAGTTCTTC. Its translation is CATSDPRQGSYNEQFF.

This rearrangement joins TRBV7-2 to TRBJ1-5; TRBD1 agrees at 8 bases. CDR1 is SGHTA, CDR2 FQGNSA, per germline. The CDR3 totals 15 residues. Trimming cost V 6 bases and J 0 bases; bases outside gene matches: 4. CDR3 in DNA: TGTGCCAGCAGTCCACAGGGGGATAGCAATCAGCCCCAGCATTTT. It specifies CASSPQGDSNQPQHF.

This clonotype was counted only a few times. V gene TRBV7-2 combines with J gene TRBJ2-7, with D unresolved. Trimming removed 4 bases at V and 3 bases at J, with 16 bases between. The length of the CDR3 is 15 residues. Germline CDR1 and CDR2: SGHTA and FQGNSA. CDR3: CASSSGPGPHYEQYF. The CDR3 DNA sequence: TGTGCCAGCAGCTCCGGGCCGGGCCCTCACTACGAGCAGTACTTC.

This chain connects TRBV7-2 to TRBJ1-2; D ambiguous. V was pared by 5 bases and J by 6 bases, with 13 bases between. The CDR3 has 13 residues. Germline CDR1 SGHTA, CDR2 FQGNSA. The CDR3 DNA reads as TGTGCCAGCAGCGCCCGCGGGTTCCATGGCTACACCTTC. Amino acid sequence: CASSARGFHGYTF.

There are a few counts of this clonotype. The J gene is TRBJ1-6, the V gene TRBV7-2; TRBD1 is a possible D gene (6 bases). There are 15 residues in the CDR3. Trimming left V 6 bases short and J 5 bases short, with 14 bases between. Germline V CDR1 and CDR2: SGHTA, FQGNSA. In DNA form, the CDR3 reads TGTGCCAGCAGTTTCTCGACAGGAGATAATTCACCCCTCCACTTT. Its protein is CASSFSTGDNSPLHF.

The chain combines TRBV11-2 with TRBJ1-4; D might be TRBD1 (6 bases). V dropped 5 bases and J dropped 8 bases, with 21 bases sitting between them. This CDR3 has 16 residues. Germline CDR1 and CDR2: SGHAT and FQNNGV. CDR3 sequence reads: CASSAANPGVEEKLFF. CDR3 DNA: TGTGCCAGCAGCGCGGCAAACCCAGGGGTCGAGGAAAAACTGTTTTTT.

The chain uses TRBV19 and TRBJ2-7, with D perhaps given as TRBD1 or TRBD2 (5 bases each). Germline CDR1 LNHDA, CDR2 SQIVND (reference sequence). With 5 bases removed from V and 4 bases from J, the gap between germline ends came to 21 bases. CDR3 size: 16 residues. The CDR3 nucleotides read TGTGCCAGTAGTGTTTTCTTTGGGGGTCAGCTTTACGAGCAGTACTTC. Translating it yields CASSVFFGGQLYEQYF.

CDR3 amino acids: CASRGLAGVPDTQYF. Here the CDR3 DNA reads TGTGCCAGCAGGGGACTAGCGGGAGTCCCAGATACGCAGTATTTT. The J gene is TRBJ2-3, the V gene TRBV6-2 or TRBV6-3, with 14 bases identical to TRBD2. Germline V gene lookup returns CDR1 MNHEY and CDR2 SVGEGT. There are 15 residues in the CDR3. V shed 6 bases, J shed 4 bases, and the junction held 3 bases outside the gene matches.

The chain employs TRBV20-1 and TRBJ2-5; 9 bases are shared with TRBD2. Germline V gene data show CDR1 as DFQATT and CDR2 as SNEGSKA (reference sequence). The CDR3 consists of 14 residues. J gave up 2 bases and V 5 bases, and 6 bases lay outside the gene matches. The CDR3 sequence: CSASAGGRQETQYF. CDR3 in DNA: TGCAGTGCTTCAGCGGGAGGACGGCAAGAGACCCAGTACTTC.

This chain uses TRBV19 with TRBJ2-2; TRBD1 is a possible D gene (6 bases). This CDR3 spans 15 amino acids. Germline V gene data show CDR1 as LNHDA and CDR2 as SQIVND (reference sequence). V gave up 3 bases and J gave up 7 bases, with 15 bases separating them. This CDR3 is CASSMPRQAGGELFF. CDR3 coding DNA: TGTGCCAGTAGTATGCCCAGACAGGCCGGCGGGGAGCTGTTTTTT.

This clonotype showed up just a few times. The V gene is TRBV11-2, the J gene TRBJ2-7; D unresolved. The CDR3 is made up of 18 amino acids. Germline CDR1 is SGHAT and CDR2 is FQNNGV. The V and J ends lost 1 base and 2 bases respectively, with 21 bases between them. CDR3 sequence reads: CASSLAQLKTPLPYEQYF. In nucleotides, the CDR3 is TGTGCCAGCAGCTTAGCCCAATTAAAAACGCCGCTACCCTACGAGCAGTACTTC.

V usage is TRBV7-2 and J usage is TRBJ2-2; 8 bases are shared with TRBD2. V lost 8 bases and J lost 6; bases outside the gene matches: 8. This CDR3 is built from 14 residues. CDR1 SGHTA and CDR2 FQGNSA come from the germline V gene. The CDR3 spells CASAKEAGAGELFF. CDR3 sequence (DNA): TGTGCCAGCGCCAAGGAAGCGGGGGCCGGGGAGCTGTTTTTT.

CDR3 loop: CASSQGDSWDTQYF. The DNA for the CDR3 is TGCGCCAGCAGCCAAGGGGACTCTTGGGATACGCAGTATTTT. The chain uses TRBV4-1 and TRBJ2-3; a possible D gene is TRBD2 (6 bases). The germline V gene encodes CDR1 MGHRA and CDR2 YSYEKL. The CDR3 is made up of 14 amino acids. Deletions cut 1 base from V and 6 bases from J, with 11 bases between.

This clonotype was detected only a few times. This chain links TRBV11-2 with TRBJ2-5, with a weak D call TRBD1 (6 bases). V was pared by 4 bases and J by 1 base, with 13 bases between. Germline V gene lookup returns CDR1 SGHAT and CDR2 FQNNGV. The CDR3 is made up of 15 amino acids. CDR3 sequence reads: CASSWGHNRQETQYF. The CDR3 DNA follows: TGTGCCAGCAGCTGGGGACATAATCGCCAAGAGACCCAGTACTTC.

This clonotype was recorded a few times. V is TRBV12-3 or TRBV12-4 and J is TRBJ2-7; 7 bases agree with TRBD1. V dropped 5 bases and J dropped 7; count of bases not matched to a gene: 11. CDR3 size: 14 residues. The DNA for the CDR3 is TGTGCCAGCAGTCCCTGGGACAGACCTTGGGAGCAGTACTTC. This translates into CASSPWDRPWEQYF.

This clonotype turned up a few times. CDR3 loop: CASGLERGEQFF. The CDR3 DNA is TGTGCTAGTGGCCTCGAGAGGGGTGAGCAGTTCTTC. The J gene is TRBJ2-1, the V gene TRBV12-5; perhaps D is TRBD1 or TRBD2 (5 bases each). The V gene lost 6 bases and the J gene lost 9 bases, with 12 bases spanning the gap. Germline-derived CDR1 and CDR2 are LGHNT and FRNRAP. The CDR3 loop spans 12 amino acids.

CDR3: CASSPRPRGIGYGYTF. The CDR3 nucleotides are TGTGCCAGCAGCCCCCGGCCGAGAGGGATAGGCTATGGCTACACCTTC. The chain couples TRBV7-8 to TRBJ1-2, with D unclear. Germline V gene sequence: CDR1 SGHVS, CDR2 FQNEAQ. The CDR3 length is 16 residues. Trimming pared 5 bases from V and 4 bases from J, leaving 20 bases between.

The chain uses TRBV15 and TRBJ2-5; no definite D call. The CDR3 spans 12 residues. Germline-derived CDR1 and CDR2 are LNHNV and YYDKDF (reference sequence). The V end lost 3 bases, the J end lost 2 bases, and 4 bases lay between the germline ends. The CDR3 spells CATSSLQETQYF. The CDR3 nucleotides are TGTGCCACCAGCAGTTTACAAGAGACCCAGTACTTC.

The chain recombines TRBV2 with TRBJ2-5; either TRBD1 or TRBD2 may supply D (5 bases each). The length of the CDR3 is 15 residues. The V end lost 10 bases, the J end lost 5 bases, and 23 bases lay between the germline ends. Germline CDR1 is SNHLY and CDR2 is FYNNEI. The CDR3: CATDAGTHLGETQYF. CDR3 coding DNA: TGTGCCACCGACGCCGGGACCCACCTCGGGGAGACCCAGTACTTC.